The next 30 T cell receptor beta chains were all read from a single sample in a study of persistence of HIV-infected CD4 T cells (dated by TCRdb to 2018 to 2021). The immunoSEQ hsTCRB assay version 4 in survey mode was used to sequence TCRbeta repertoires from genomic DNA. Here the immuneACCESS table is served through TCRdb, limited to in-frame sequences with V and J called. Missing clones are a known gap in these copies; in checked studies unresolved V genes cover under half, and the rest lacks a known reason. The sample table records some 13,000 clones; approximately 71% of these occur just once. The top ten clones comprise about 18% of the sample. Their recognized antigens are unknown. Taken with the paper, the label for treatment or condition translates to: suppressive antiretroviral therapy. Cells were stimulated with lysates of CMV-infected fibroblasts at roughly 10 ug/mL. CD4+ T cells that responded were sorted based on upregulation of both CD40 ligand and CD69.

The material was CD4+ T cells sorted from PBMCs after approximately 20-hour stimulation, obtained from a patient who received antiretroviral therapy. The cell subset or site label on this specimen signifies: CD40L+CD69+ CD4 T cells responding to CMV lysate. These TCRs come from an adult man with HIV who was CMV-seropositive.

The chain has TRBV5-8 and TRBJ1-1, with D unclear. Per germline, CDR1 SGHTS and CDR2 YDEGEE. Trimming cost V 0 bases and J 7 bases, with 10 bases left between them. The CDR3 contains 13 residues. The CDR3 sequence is CASSLGHRREAFF. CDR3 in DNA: TGTGCCAGCAGCTTGGGGCACCGCCGTGAAGCTTTCTTT.

Here the CDR3 reads CASSLGFERGVYEQYF. For the CDR3, the DNA is TGTGCCAGCAGTTTAGGGTTTGAACGGGGGGTCTACGAGCAGTACTTC. The rearrangement links TRBV28 to TRBJ2-7; 7 bases are a match to TRBD2. After removal of 2 bases from V and 3 bases from J, the junction contained 10 bases not matched to a gene. CDR1 is MDHEN and CDR2 is SYDVKM in the germline V gene. The CDR3 covers 16 residues.

In DNA form, the CDR3 reads TGTGCCATCAGTGAGTCGAGTCCGGGGGGCTATGGCTACACCTTC. Protein product: CAISESSPGGYGYTF. The chain carries TRBV10-3 and TRBJ1-2; D possibly corresponds to TRBD1 (5 bases). V lost 0 bases and J 4 bases, leaving 12 bases between the germline ends. CDR3 size: 15 residues. Germline V gives CDR1 ENHRY, CDR2 SYGVKD.

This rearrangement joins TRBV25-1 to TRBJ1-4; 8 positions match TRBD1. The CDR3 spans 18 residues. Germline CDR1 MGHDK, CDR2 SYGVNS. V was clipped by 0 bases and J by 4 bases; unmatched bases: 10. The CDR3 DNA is TGTGCCAGCAGTGAATACGGAGGACAGGGAGCCTATAATGAAAAACTGTTTTTT. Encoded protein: CASSEYGGQGAYNEKLFF.

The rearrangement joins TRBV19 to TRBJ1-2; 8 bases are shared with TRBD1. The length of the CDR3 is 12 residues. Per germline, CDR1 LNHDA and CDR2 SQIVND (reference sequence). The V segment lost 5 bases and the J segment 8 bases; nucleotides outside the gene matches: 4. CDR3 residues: CASSLRQGGYTF. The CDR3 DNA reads TGTGCCAGTAGTTTGAGACAGGGGGGCTACACCTTC.

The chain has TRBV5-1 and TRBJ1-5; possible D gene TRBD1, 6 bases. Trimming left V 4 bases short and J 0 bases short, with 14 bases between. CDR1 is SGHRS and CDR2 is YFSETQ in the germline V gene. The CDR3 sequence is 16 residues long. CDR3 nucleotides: TGCGCCAGCAGCCCGGGACACGGAGATAGCAATCAGCCCCAGCATTTT. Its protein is CASSPGHGDSNQPQHF.

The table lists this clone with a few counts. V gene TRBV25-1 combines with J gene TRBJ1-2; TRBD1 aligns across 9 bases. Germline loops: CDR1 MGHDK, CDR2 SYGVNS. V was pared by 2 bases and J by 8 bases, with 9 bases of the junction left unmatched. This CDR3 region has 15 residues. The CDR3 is CASSEKTGGPRGYTF. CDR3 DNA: TGTGCCAGCAGTGAAAAGACAGGGGGACCAAGAGGCTACACCTTC.

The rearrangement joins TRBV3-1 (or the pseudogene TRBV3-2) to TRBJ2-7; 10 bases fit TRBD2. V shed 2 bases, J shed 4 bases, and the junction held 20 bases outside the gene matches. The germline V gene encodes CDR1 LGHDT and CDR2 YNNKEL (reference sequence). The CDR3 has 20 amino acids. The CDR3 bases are TGTGCCAGCAGCCAAAAATTTAGCGGGGGGTCCTCCGATCTACGGTACGAGCAGTACTTC. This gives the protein CASSQKFSGGSSDLRYEQYF.

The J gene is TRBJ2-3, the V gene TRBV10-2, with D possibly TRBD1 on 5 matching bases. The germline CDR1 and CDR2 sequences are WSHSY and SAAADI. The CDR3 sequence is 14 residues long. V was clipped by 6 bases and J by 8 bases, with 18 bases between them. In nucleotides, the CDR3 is TGCGCCAGCAGCGTAGGGGATCCCACGCGTACGCAGTATTTT. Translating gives CASSVGDPTRTQYF.

The DNA of the CDR3 is TGTGCCAGCAGTGAAACGGGGACCGGGGAGCTGTTTTTT. Translating it yields CASSETGTGELFF. This chain joins TRBV6-4 and TRBJ2-2, with D tentatively TRBD2 (5 bases). The CDR3 covers 13 residues. V dropped 3 bases and J dropped 5 bases, with 7 bases sitting between them. The germline V gene encodes CDR1 MRHNA and CDR2 SNTAGT.

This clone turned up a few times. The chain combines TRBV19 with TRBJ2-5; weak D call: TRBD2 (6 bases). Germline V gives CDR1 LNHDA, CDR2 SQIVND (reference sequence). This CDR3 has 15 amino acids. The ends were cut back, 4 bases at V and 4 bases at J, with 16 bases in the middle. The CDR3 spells CASSTPSGGLETQYF. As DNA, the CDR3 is TGTGCCAGTAGTACCCCTAGTGGAGGGCTAGAGACCCAGTACTTC. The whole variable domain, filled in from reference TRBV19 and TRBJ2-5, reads DGGITQSPKYLFRKEGQNVTLSCEQNLNHDAMYWYRQDPGQGLRLIYYSQIVNDFQKGDIAEGYSVSREKKESFPLTVTSAQKNPTAFYLCASSTPSGGLETQYFGPGTRLLVL.

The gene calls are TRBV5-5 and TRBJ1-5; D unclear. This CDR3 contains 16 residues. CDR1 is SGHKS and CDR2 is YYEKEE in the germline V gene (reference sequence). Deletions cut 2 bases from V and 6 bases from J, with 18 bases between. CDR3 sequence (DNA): TGTGCCAGCAGCTTCGGAGCCCCGAGCTTAAGTCAGCCCCAGCATTTT. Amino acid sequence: CASSFGAPSLSQPQHF.

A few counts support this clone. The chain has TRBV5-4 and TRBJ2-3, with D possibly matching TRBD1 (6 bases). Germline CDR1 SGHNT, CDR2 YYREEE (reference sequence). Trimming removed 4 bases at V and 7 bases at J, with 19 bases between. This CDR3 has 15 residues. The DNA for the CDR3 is TGTGCCAGCAGCCACCGGGACATACTCACGAATACGCAGTATTTT. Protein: CASSHRDILTNTQYF.

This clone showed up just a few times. The CDR3 protein is CASSIDSGGGTDTQYF. The CDR3 DNA follows: TGCGCCAGCAGCATCGATAGCGGGGGCGGCACAGATACGCAGTATTTT. The chain couples TRBV5-1 to TRBJ2-3; 9 bases line up with TRBD2. CDR3 length: 16 residues. Unmatched junction bases numbered 7, after V lost 4 bases and J lost 1 base. CDR1 and CDR2 from the germline V gene are SGHRS and YFSETQ.

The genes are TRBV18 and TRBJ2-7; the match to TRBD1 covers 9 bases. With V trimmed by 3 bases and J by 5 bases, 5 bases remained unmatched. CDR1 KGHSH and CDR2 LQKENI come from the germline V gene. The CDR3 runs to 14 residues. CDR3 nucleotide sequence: TGTGCCAGCTCACCCGTCGGGACAGGGCACGAGCAGTACTTC. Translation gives CASSPVGTGHEQYF.

CDR3 protein: CASSKGQEGTDTQYF. CDR3 nucleotides: TGCGCCAGCAGTAAGGGACAGGAGGGCACAGATACGCAGTATTTT. The chain links TRBV5-1 to TRBJ2-3, with 8 bases lining up with TRBD1. The CDR3 extends over 15 amino acids. J lost 1 base, V lost 5 bases, and 6 bases had no gene match. In germline, CDR1 is SGHRS, CDR2 YFSETQ.

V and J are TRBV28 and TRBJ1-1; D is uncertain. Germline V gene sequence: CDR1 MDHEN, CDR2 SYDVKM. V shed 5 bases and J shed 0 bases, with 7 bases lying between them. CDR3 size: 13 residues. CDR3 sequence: CASSLYLNTEAFF. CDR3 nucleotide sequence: TGTGCCAGCAGTCTTTATTTGAACACTGAAGCTTTCTTT.

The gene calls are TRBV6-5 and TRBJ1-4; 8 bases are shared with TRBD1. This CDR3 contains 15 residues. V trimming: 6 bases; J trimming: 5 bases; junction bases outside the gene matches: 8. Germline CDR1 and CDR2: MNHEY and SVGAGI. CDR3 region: CASRTQQGGNEKLFF. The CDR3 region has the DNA TGTGCCAGCAGGACCCAACAGGGGGGCAATGAAAAACTGTTTTTT.

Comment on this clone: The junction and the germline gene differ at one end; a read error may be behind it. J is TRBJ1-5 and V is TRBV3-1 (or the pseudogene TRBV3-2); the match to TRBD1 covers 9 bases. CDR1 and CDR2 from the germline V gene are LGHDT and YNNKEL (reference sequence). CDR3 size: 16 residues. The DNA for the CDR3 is TGTGCCAGCAGCAAAGAGCCGGGACAGGGAAATCAGCCCCAGCATTTT. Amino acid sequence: CASSKEPGQGNQPQHF.

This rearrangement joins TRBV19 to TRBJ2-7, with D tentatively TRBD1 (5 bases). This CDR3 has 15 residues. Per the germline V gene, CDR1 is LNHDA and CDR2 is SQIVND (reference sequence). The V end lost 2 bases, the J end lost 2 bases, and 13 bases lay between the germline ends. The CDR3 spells CASSIRQSPTYEQYF. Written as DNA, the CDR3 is TGTGCCAGTAGTATAAGACAGAGCCCTACCTACGAGCAGTACTTC. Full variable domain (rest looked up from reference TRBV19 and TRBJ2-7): DGGITQSPKYLFRKEGQNVTLSCEQNLNHDAMYWYRQDPGQGLRLIYYSQIVNDFQKGDIAEGYSVSREKKESFPLTVTSAQKNPTAFYLCASSIRQSPTYEQYFGPGTRLTVT.

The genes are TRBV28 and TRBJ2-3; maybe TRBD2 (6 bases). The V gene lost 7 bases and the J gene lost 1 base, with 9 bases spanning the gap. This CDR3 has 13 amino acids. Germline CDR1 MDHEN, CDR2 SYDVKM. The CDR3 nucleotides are TGTGCCAGCACGGGCGGGGGCACAGATACGCAGTATTTT. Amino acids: CASTGGGTDTQYF.

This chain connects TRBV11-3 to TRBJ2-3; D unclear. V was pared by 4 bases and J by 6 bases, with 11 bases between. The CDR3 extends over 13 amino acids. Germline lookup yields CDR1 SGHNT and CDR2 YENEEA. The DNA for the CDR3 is TGTGCCAGCAGCTACCCGCCAGGCGATACGCAGTATTTT. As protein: CASSYPPGDTQYF.

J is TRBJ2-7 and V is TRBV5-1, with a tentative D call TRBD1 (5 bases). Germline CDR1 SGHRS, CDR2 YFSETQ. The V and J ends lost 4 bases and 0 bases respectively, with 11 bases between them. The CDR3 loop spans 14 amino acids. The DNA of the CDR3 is TGCGCCAGCAGCAGCGACAGCTTCTCCTACGAGCAGTACTTC. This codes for CASSSDSFSYEQYF.

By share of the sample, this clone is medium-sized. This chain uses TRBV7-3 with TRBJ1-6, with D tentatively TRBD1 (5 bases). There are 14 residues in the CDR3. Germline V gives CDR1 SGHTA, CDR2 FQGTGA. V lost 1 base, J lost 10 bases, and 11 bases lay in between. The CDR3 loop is CASSLRGTQSPLHF. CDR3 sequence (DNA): TGTGCCAGCAGCTTAAGGGGGACGCAGTCACCCCTCCACTTT. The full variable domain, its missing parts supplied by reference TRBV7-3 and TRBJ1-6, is GAGVSQTPSNKVTEKGKYVELRCDPISGHTALYWYRQSLGQGPEFLIYFQGTGAADDSGLPNDRFFAVRPEGSVSTLKIQRTERGDSAVYLCASSLRGTQSPLHFGNGTRLTVT.

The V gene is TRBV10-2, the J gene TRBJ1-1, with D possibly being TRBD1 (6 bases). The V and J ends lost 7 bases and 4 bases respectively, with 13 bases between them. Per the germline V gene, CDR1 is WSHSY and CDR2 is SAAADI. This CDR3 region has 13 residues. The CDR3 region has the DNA TGCGCCAGCAACACAGGGATGGGCACTGAAGCTTTCTTT. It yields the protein CASNTGMGTEAFF.

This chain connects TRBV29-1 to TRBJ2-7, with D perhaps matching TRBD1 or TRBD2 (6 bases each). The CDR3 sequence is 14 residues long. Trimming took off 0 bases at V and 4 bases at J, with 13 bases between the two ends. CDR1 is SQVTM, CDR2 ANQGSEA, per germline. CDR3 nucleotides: TGCAGCGTTGAAGATGGGGGGCGCTTATACGAGCAGTACTTC. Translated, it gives CSVEDGGRLYEQYF.

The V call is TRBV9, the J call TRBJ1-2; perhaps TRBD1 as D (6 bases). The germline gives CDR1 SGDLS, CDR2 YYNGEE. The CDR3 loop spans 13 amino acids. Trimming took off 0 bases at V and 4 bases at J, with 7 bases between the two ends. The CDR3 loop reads CASSVAGVYGYTF. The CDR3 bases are TGTGCCAGCAGCGTAGCAGGGGTCTATGGCTACACCTTC. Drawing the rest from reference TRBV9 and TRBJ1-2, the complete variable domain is DSGVTQTPKHLITATGQRVTLRCSPRSGDLSVYWYQQSLDQGLQFLIQYYNGEERAKGNILERFSAQQFPDLHSELNLSSLELGDSALYFCASSVAGVYGYTFGSGTRLTVV.

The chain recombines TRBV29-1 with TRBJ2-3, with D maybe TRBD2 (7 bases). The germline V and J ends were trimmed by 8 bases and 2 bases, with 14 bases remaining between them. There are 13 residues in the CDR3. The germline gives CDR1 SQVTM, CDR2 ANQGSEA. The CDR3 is CSNRGGVTDTQYF. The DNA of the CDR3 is TGCAGCAATAGGGGGGGTGTCACAGATACGCAGTATTTT.

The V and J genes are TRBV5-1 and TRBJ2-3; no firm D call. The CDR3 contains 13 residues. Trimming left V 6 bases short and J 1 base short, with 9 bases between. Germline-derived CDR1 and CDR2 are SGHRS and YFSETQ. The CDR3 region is CASMRQGTDTQYF. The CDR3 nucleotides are TGCGCCAGCATGCGCCAGGGCACAGATACGCAGTATTTT.

The CDR3 here is CASSQDRGGQTSTDTQYF. The CDR3 coding sequence is TGCGCCAGCAGCCAAGATCGGGGGGGACAAACTAGCACAGATACGCAGTATTTT. The chain carries TRBV4-1 and TRBJ2-3, with 8 bases aligning to TRBD2. Germline CDR1 reads MGHRA; CDR2 reads YSYEKL. J gave up 0 bases and V 0 bases, and 8 bases lay outside the gene matches. The CDR3 length is 18 residues.